The 10 T cell receptor beta chains listed next were all sequenced from one sample in a study of CD8+ T cells in alopecia areata (dated by TCRdb to 2016 to 2018). Interpreted using the paper, the time point label stands for: about 4 weeks on oral tofacitinib. Sample treatment or condition, as interpreted from the label and publication: oral pan-JAK inhibitor, 5-10 mg twice daily. Library construction relied on the immunoSEQ multiplex PCR assay. RNA was extracted from all samples and reverse transcribed into cDNA, which served as template for TCR sequencing. Not all clones reach the TCRdb copy of this immuneACCESS table, which keeps in-frame sequences only. Checked studies attribute under half of the gap to unresolved V genes and leave the rest unexplained. The sample table holds some 150,000 clones, of which 85% to 90% were seen once. The top ten clonotypes cover around 14% of the sample. Material: CD8+ T cells sorted from blood, obtained at week 4, from a patient treated with tofacitinib. All receptors come from a human donor with alopecia areata.

V gene TRBV19 combines with J gene TRBJ2-4, with D possibly being TRBD2 (5 bases). Trimming shortened V by 0 bases and J by 8 bases, and 11 bases separated the two germline ends. Germline V gene sequence: CDR1 LNHDA, CDR2 SQIVND (reference sequence). CDR3 length: 14 amino acids. CDR3 DNA: TGTGCCAGTAGTATAGATGCCGGGGAAGACATTCAGTACTTC. Translating it yields CASSIDAGEDIQYF.

The J gene is TRBJ2-5, the V gene TRBV7-9, with D uncertain. The germline V and J ends were trimmed by 3 bases and 2 bases, with 13 bases remaining between them. Germline V CDR1 and CDR2: SEHNR, FQNEAQ (reference sequence). The CDR3 runs 15 residues. In DNA, the CDR3 is TGTGCCAGCAGCTTCGCCGGGCGACGACAAGAGACCCAGTACTTC. Amino acid sequence: CASSFAGRRQETQYF.

The V and J genes are TRBV11-2 and TRBJ2-4; D remains unclear. The ends were cut back, 0 bases at V and 0 bases at J, with 15 bases in the middle. The length of the CDR3 is 18 residues. The germline V gene encodes CDR1 SGHAT and CDR2 FQNNGV. CDR3 nucleotide sequence: TGTGCCAGCAGCTTAGATTTGTTCGGAGACATAGCCAAAAACATTCAGTACTTC. Protein: CASSLDLFGDIAKNIQYF. Complete variable domain (other parts from reference TRBV11-2 and TRBJ2-4): EAGVAQSPRYKIIEKRQSVAFWCNPISGHATLYWYQQILGQGPKLLIQFQNNGVVDDSQLPKDRFSAERLKGVDSTLKIQPAKLEDSAVYLCASSLDLFGDIAKNIQYFGAGTRLSVL.

This chain connects TRBV29-1 to TRBJ1-1; no firm D call. This CDR3 has 13 residues. CDR1 is SQVTM, CDR2 ANQGSEA, per germline. The ends were cut back, 0 bases at V and 0 bases at J, with 5 bases in the middle. The CDR3 nucleotides are TGCAGCGTTGAAGAGACTATGAACACTGAAGCTTTCTTT. This gives the protein CSVEETMNTEAFF.

Comment on this clone: The sample holds other DNA sequences that translate to the same CDR3. The CDR3 protein is CSVEDRGYGYTF. CDR3 bases: TGCAGCGTTGAAGATAGGGGCTATGGCTACACCTTC. The rearrangement uses TRBV29-1 and TRBJ1-2, with D perhaps TRBD1 (5 bases). Trimming removed 0 bases from V and 4 bases from J, with 6 bases in between. The CDR3 has 12 amino acids. Germline V lookup: CDR1 SQVTM, CDR2 ANQGSEA.

This sequence joins TRBV30 and TRBJ1-1; D not certain. V was shortened by 2 bases and J by 0 bases, with 7 bases between the two germline ends. The CDR3 has 13 amino acids. Germline-derived CDR1 and CDR2 are GTSNPN and SVGIG (reference sequence). The CDR3 region is CAWSINMNTEAFF. Here the CDR3 DNA reads TGTGCCTGGAGTATCAACATGAACACTGAAGCTTTCTTT.

The chain carries TRBV5-4 and TRBJ2-3; TRBD1 might be the D (5 bases). Between the trimmed V and J ends, which lost 0 bases and 2 bases, there was a span of 10 bases. CDR3 length equals 15 residues. Germline-derived CDR1 and CDR2 are SGHNT and YYREEE (reference sequence). Here the CDR3 DNA reads TGTGCCAGCAGCTTGGACAGGTCCCCCACAGATACGCAGTATTTT. This codes for CASSLDRSPTDTQYF. Combining the CDR3 with reference TRBV5-4 and TRBJ2-3 gives the whole variable domain ETGVTQSPTHLIKTRGQQVTLRCSSQSGHNTVSWYQQALGQGPQFIFQYYREEENGRGNFPPRFSGLQFPNYSSELNVNALELDDSALYLCASSLDRSPTDTQYFGPGTRLTVL.

This chain connects TRBV7-3 to TRBJ2-1; TRBD2 matches 14 bases. The germline V gene has CDR1 SGHTA and CDR2 FQGTGA. CDR3 size: 16 residues. V lost 5 bases and J lost 6; bases outside the gene matches: 6. The CDR3 region has the DNA TGTGCCAGCAGCATAGAGGGGACTAGCGGGAGCAATGAGCAGTTCTTC. Translating gives CASSIEGTSGSNEQFF. Based on the CDR3 plus reference TRBV7-3 and TRBJ2-1, the full variable domain is GAGVSQTPSNKVTEKGKYVELRCDPISGHTALYWYRQSLGQGPEFLIYFQGTGAADDSGLPNDRFFAVRPEGSVSTLKIQRTERGDSAVYLCASSIEGTSGSNEQFFGPGTRLTVL.

The chain uses TRBV5-4 and TRBJ2-3, with 8 bases fitting TRBD2. J gave up 6 bases and V 0 bases, and 9 bases lay outside the gene matches. The germline gives CDR1 SGHNT, CDR2 YYREEE (reference sequence). CDR3 length: 16 residues. The CDR3 protein is CASSLAAGVLKDTQYF. CDR3 sequence (DNA): TGTGCCAGCAGCTTGGCAGCGGGGGTGCTCAAGGATACGCAGTATTTT.

The chain employs TRBV5-5 and TRBJ2-2; maybe TRBD1 (6 bases). V shed 0 bases and J shed 6 bases, with 6 bases lying between them. Looked up from germline, CDR1 is SGHKS and CDR2 is YYEKEE (reference sequence). CDR3 length equals 13 residues. CDR3 in DNA: TGTGCCAGCAGCTTGGACAGGGCCGGGGAGCTGTTTTTT. Translating it yields CASSLDRAGELFF.